This TCR beta chain is from a study of cytomegalovirus exposure and HLA in healthy donors. Study-level background: Per a later analysis, the roughly 670 first-cohort and some 130 validation repertoires shared one platform.

The method was immunoSEQ multiplex PCR; TCRdb's version includes in-frame clones alone and lacks a portion of them. The sample consists of a few hundred thousand clones, around 80% of them appearing once. V was shortened by 3 bases and J by 3 bases, with 9 bases between the two germline ends. The CDR3 runs 14 residues. Germline V gives CDR1 SGHNT, CDR2 YENEEA. Study-wide results and limits: Usually a TCR sequence was rare, but some public TCRs were found in many donors. Confirmation in vitro established that three CMV-associated chains were specific for CMV antigens. The study put 150 or so TCR beta chains on its list as cytomegalovirus-associated.

Points on this clone: Its antigen remains unknown.

This TCR came from a woman younger than 45 in good health and CMV-seropositive. The chain uses TRBV11-3 and TRBJ2-1, with a weak D call TRBD2 (5 bases). What was sequenced was PBMCs. CDR3 sequence: CASSLYGDYNEQFF. DNA of the CDR3: TGTGCCAGCAGCTTGTACGGGGACTACAATGAGCAGTTCTTC.